The 15 T cell receptor beta chains in this list originate from one sample, sequenced in a study of OX40 agonist ivuxolimab in advanced cancers. Only in-frame clones appear in the TCRdb table, and some are missing; sequencing was by immunoSEQ multiplex PCR. The sample includes nearly 60,000 clones, 75% to 90% seen only once; the top ten take around 0.8%. This specimen was CD4+ or CD8+ T cells sorted from blood, taken in a trial of the OX40 agonist ivuxolimab. The receptors were sampled from an adult with an advanced solid tumor such as melanoma, head and neck, liver or kidney cancer.

The chain couples TRBV5-1 to TRBJ1-6; D might be TRBD1 (6 bases). The V end was cut by 3 bases, the J end by 0 bases, with 10 bases between. The CDR3 covers 16 residues. Looked up from germline, CDR1 is SGHRS and CDR2 is YFSETQ. CDR3 amino acids: CASSSTGSSYNSPLHF. The CDR3 region has the DNA TGCGCCAGCAGCTCTACAGGGAGCTCCTATAATTCACCCCTCCACTTT.

In regard to this clone: The same CDR3 can be traced to other DNA sequences in this sample. The chain recombines TRBV5-4 with TRBJ2-1, with TRBD1 matching over 7 bases. V was clipped by 4 bases and J by 0 bases; unmatched bases: 4. The CDR3 contains 15 residues. Germline V gene lookup returns CDR1 SGHNT and CDR2 YYREEE (reference sequence). The CDR3 loop is CASSPRTGSYNEQFF. In nucleotides, the CDR3 is TGTGCCAGCAGCCCCCGGACAGGCTCCTACAATGAGCAGTTCTTC.

The chain has TRBV10-3 and TRBJ2-3; the match to TRBD2 covers 13 bases. Per germline, CDR1 ENHRY and CDR2 SYGVKD. V gave up 7 bases and J gave up 0 bases; unmatched junction bases: 4. This CDR3 comprises 16 residues. The CDR3 loop is CAITPGLAGSTDTQYF. The CDR3, as DNA: TGTGCCATCACTCCGGGACTAGCGGGGAGCACAGATACGCAGTATTTT.

J is TRBJ2-3 and V is TRBV7-8; no reliable D call. V gave up 1 base and J gave up 2 bases, with 10 bases separating them. This CDR3 contains 15 residues. Germline CDR1 is SGHVS and CDR2 is FQNEAQ. The DNA of the CDR3 is TGTGCCAGCAGCTTAGAATCACCAACCACAGATACGCAGTATTTT. It is translated as CASSLESPTTDTQYF.

The J gene is TRBJ1-1, the V gene TRBV5-1; D not certain. Germline V gene data show CDR1 as SGHRS and CDR2 as YFSETQ. Trimming stripped 0 bases from V and 4 bases from J, with 7 bases between. The CDR3 spans 13 residues. The CDR3 DNA sequence: TGCGCCAGCAGCTTGGATCCGGGCACTGAAGCTTTCTTT. Translated, it gives CASSLDPGTEAFF.

The rearrangement links TRBV2 to TRBJ2-3; 8 bases agree with TRBD2. CDR1 and CDR2 (germline): SNHLY, FYNNEI. CDR3 size: 16 residues. J gave up 2 bases and V 6 bases, and 10 bases lay outside the gene matches. The CDR3 coding sequence is TGTGCCAGCAGCAGAACGTCTAGCGGGCCCACAGATACGCAGTATTTT. It specifies CASSRTSSGPTDTQYF.

The genes are TRBV2 and TRBJ1-2; TRBD1 matches at 9 bases. The trim removed 5 bases at V and 7 bases at J, leaving 5 bases unmatched. Germline V gene sequence: CDR1 SNHLY, CDR2 FYNNEI. CDR3 size: 13 residues. CDR3 sequence reads: CASSRQGVGGYTF. The CDR3 region has the DNA TGTGCCAGCAGTAGACAGGGGGTGGGTGGCTACACCTTC.

V is TRBV2 and J is TRBJ2-6; TRBD1 agrees at 9 bases. Germline V gives CDR1 SNHLY, CDR2 FYNNEI. The CDR3 loop spans 16 amino acids. Trimming took 5 bases from V and 2 from J; bases not matched to a gene: 4. The CDR3 DNA is TGTGCCAGCAGTTTAACAGGGGGCGCTGGGGCCAACGTCCTGACTTTC. This encodes CASSLTGGAGANVLTF.

The rearrangement uses TRBV2 and TRBJ2-1; a weak D match, TRBD1 (6 bases). CDR1 and CDR2 from the germline V gene are SNHLY and FYNNEI. V was shortened by 6 bases and J by 7 bases, with 13 bases between the two germline ends. The CDR3 length is 13 residues. The CDR3 region is CASSTGQSNEQFF. DNA for the CDR3: TGTGCCAGCAGCACGGGACAATCGAATGAGCAGTTCTTC.

V gene TRBV7-8 combines with J gene TRBJ2-3, with no clear D. Per germline, CDR1 SGHVS and CDR2 FQNEAQ. The CDR3 runs to 13 residues. V was shortened by 5 bases and J by 4 bases, with 10 bases between the two germline ends. The CDR3 DNA sequence: TGTGCCAGCAGCCCACTTCGACCAGATACGCAGTATTTT. This gives the protein CASSPLRPDTQYF.

V usage is TRBV9 and J usage is TRBJ2-4; D might be TRBD1 (5 bases). Germline V CDR1 and CDR2: SGDLS, YYNGEE. This CDR3 has 18 residues. The ends were cut back, 0 bases at V and 0 bases at J, with 16 bases in the middle. The chain's CDR3 is CASSVGGSQGLAKNIQYF. The DNA for the CDR3 is TGTGCCAGCAGCGTAGGGGGCAGTCAGGGCCTAGCCAAAAACATTCAGTACTTC.

The V and J genes are TRBV9 and TRBJ1-6, with D hard to call. The CDR3 spans 14 residues. CDR1 and CDR2 from the germline V gene are SGDLS and YYNGEE. The V end lost 2 bases, the J end lost 0 bases, and 3 bases lay between the germline ends. Written as DNA, the CDR3 is TGTGCCAGCAGCGTTAGCTCCTATAATTCACCCCTCCACTTT. It specifies CASSVSSYNSPLHF.

The chain has TRBV19 and TRBJ2-6, with TRBD1 as a possible D gene (5 bases). Trimming pared 3 bases from V and 1 base from J, leaving 16 bases between. The CDR3 extends over 18 amino acids. Germline V gene lookup returns CDR1 LNHDA and CDR2 SQIVND (reference sequence). CDR3 protein: CASSMSGRDGSGANVLTF. The CDR3, as DNA: TGTGCCAGTAGTATGTCTGGCAGGGATGGGTCTGGGGCCAACGTCCTGACTTTC.

J is TRBJ2-7 and V is TRBV7-8; D perhaps matches TRBD2 (5 bases). The V and J ends lost 1 base and 5 bases respectively, with 12 bases between them. Germline CDR1 and CDR2: SGHVS and FQNEAQ. The CDR3 has 14 residues. The CDR3 nucleotides read TGTGCCAGCAGCTTAGGGGAGCCCGAAGACGAGCAGTACTTC. Translated, it gives CASSLGEPEDEQYF.

The CDR3 coding sequence is TGTGCCAGCAGCCAAGATTTGACAGGGTATCAGCCCCAGCATTTT. It is translated as CASSQDLTGYQPQHF. This chain connects TRBV4-2 to TRBJ1-5; 7 bases match TRBD1. Losses at the gene ends were 0 bases for V and 5 bases for J; bases not matched to a gene: 4. The CDR3 has 15 amino acids. Germline V CDR1 and CDR2: LGHNA, YNFKEQ.